This entry concerns a single T cell receptor beta chain. Original analysis: Quantification of nucleated cells was approximated via reference gene primer amplification. Generated by immunoSEQ multiplex PCR, the TCRdb table keeps only in-frame clones and is missing some. D and trimming come from the DNA, and the V and J calls and clone size come from that table. Of about 250,000 clones in the sample, about 89% were seen once. The data belong to a study of blood T cell repertoires in COVID-19. The overall study: The origin of the acute and convalescent COVID-19 samples was the United States, Italy and Spain. T cells, B-cell-depleted T cells, or PBMCs provided the cDNA or gDNA that served as material.

The V segment lost 4 bases and the J segment 7 bases; nucleotides outside the gene matches: 13. The CDR3 loop spans 16 amino acids. Germline CDR1 SGDLS, CDR2 YYNGEE. The rearrangement links TRBV9 to TRBJ2-1; 8 nucleotides agree with TRBD2. The sample taken for sequencing was peripheral blood. The sequence derives from a woman between 55 and 75 years old who had recovered from COVID-19. CDR3 DNA: TGTGCCAGCAGCTCTCGTCCAGCGGGGGCCGGGAATGAGCAGTTCTTC. Encoded protein: CASSSRPAGAGNEQFF.